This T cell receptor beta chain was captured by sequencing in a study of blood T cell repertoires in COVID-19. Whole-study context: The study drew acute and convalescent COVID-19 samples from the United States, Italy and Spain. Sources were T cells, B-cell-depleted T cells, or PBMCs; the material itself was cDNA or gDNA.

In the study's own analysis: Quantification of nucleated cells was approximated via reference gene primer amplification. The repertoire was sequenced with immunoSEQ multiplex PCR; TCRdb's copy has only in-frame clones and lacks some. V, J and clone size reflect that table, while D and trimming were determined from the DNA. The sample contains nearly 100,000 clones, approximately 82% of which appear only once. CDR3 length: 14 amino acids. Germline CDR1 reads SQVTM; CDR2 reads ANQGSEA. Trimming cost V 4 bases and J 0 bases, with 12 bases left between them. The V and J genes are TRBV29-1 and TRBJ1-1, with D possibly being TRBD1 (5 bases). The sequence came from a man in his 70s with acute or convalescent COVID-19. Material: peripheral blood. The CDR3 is CSVVRGPMNTEAFF. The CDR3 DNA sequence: TGCAGCGTTGTTAGGGGCCCCATGAACACTGAAGCTTTCTTT.